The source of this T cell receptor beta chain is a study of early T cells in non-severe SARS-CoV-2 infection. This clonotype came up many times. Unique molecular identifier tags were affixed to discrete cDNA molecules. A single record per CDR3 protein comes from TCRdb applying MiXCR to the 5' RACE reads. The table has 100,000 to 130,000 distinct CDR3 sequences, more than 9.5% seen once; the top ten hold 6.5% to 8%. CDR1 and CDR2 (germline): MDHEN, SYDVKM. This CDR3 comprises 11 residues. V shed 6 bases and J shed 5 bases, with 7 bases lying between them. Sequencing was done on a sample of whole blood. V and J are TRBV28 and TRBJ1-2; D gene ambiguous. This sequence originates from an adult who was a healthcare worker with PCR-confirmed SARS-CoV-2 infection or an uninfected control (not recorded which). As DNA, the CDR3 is TGTGCCAGCAGCCGCGTTTATGGCTACACCTTC. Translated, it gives CASSRVYGYTF.